This TCR beta chain was sequenced for a study of long-term antiretroviral therapy in people with HIV (dated by TCRdb to 2021 to 2024). Context from the whole study: The earliest samples were collected about a decade before the 2015 WHO recommendation for immediate ART, when ART was typically delayed until CD4 counts fell. About 40% of the 30 participants with HIV were female. Whether ART initiation and durable HIV suppression were associated with changes in peripheral blood TRB repertoire composition and diversity was tested in a retrospective serial study. No cross-contamination during QIAcube processing was shown when test extractions of a monoclonal T-cell line were performed alongside about 33 polyclonal samples. From 30 to 35 adults with confirmed HIV infection, the cohort provided under 200 cryopreserved PBMC samples, gathered serially across a mean of about six years (range 1-12).

To be included, a participant needed at least one PBMC sample from before ART initiation plus at least two post-ART samples. Treatment was received in the United States of America by all participants with HIV. Cryopreserved samples of about 1-10 million PBMC were thawed and washed before DNA extraction. At the time of the earliest PBMC sample, participants with HIV were aged between roughly 20 and 54 years. Per participant, PBMC samples came from 1-4 timepoints prior to ART initiation and 2-8 timepoints following ART initiation, for a median of 7 samples. Serial HIV viral load, CD4+ T-cell count, ART history and demographic data were obtained for every participant. Genomic DNA was extracted from unsorted PBMC with a Qiagen kit on a QIAcube, with processing performed in batches of 12 samples. As encoded in the germline V gene (reference sequence), CDR1 is LNHDA while CDR2 is SQIVND. There are 13 amino acids in the CDR3, from cysteine to phenylalanine inclusive. The entry retains the CDR3 DNA only, 39 bases that are in frame from base 1. V loses 7 bases, J loses 6 bases, and the germline ends lie 15 bases apart.

General findings and caveats noted by the study authors: No data were available on ART adherence, viral resistance or therapy changes, limiting inferences about post-ART repertoire changes. The samples span the years 2004 to 2017, and the ART regimens used may be less effective than current regimens. Unsorted PBMC were profiled instead of sorted CD4+ and CD8+ T cells because pre-ART samples had limited cell numbers. Limited PBMC availability meant only the TCR beta chain was sequenced, without alpha chain pairing. A significant increase in TRB diversity was found to be associated with ART initiation, although TRB diversity was observed to remain significantly below that of transplant donor controls even after long-term ART. Narrower CDR3 length ranges were observed in HIV repertoires than in controls, and an antigen-experienced repertoire with only a slight naive shift after ART was suggested by the network structure. Expanded TRB clones identified before ART initiation dominated the repertoire across all time points, though the dominance fluctuated and decreased in many PLHIV after ART.

The immunoSEQ hsTCRB v3.0 assay was used at survey level resolution for TRB variable region sequencing. The targeted TRB sequencing depth was about 40,000-50,000 T-cell genomes per sample. TRB libraries were pooled and sequenced on an Illumina MiSeq using a v3 150-cycle kit. In the paper's pipeline: Repertoire analysis was run in R within a reproducible Nextflow workflow that covered QC, data transformation and analysis. LymphoSeq2, an R package for exploring AIRR-Seq data, was used to implement the custom analyses. Four samples that produced fewer than 5000 total TRB sequences were removed, so approximately 170 HIV repertoires were analyzed. Among the approximately 200 retained HIV repertoires, about 57 were collected before ART initiation and around 130 after ART initiation. Repertoires were downsampled to 5000 TRB nucleotide sequences, and summary statistics were averaged over 100 downsampling iterations. The analysis kept only TRB sequences whose CDR3 regions were at least seven amino acids long. Diversity was measured with a Shannon entropy-derived clonality score and the Gini coefficient. In the repertoire networks, any two of the top 5000 CDR3 amino acid sequences were linked whenever the two sequences differed by an edit distance of one. For TRB CDR3 amino acid sequences, antigen specificity groups and MHC restriction were predicted with GLIPH2. To flag known associations with CMV, EBV, HIV or tissue antigens, CDR3 amino acid sequences were compared against VDJdb and McPAS-TCR. Pre-ART, post-ART and control groups were compared with Wilcoxon signed-rank tests and Holm-Bonferroni correction. TCRdb carries this immuneACCESS record with in-frame sequences only. Its versions omit some clonotypes, under half of them owing to an unresolved V gene in the studies checked, with the rest unexplained. V, J and clone size were drawn from that table, and D and trimming were deduced from the DNA. This sample is represented by some 48,000 clones; about 80% of them were singletons. The ten largest clones represent approximately 3.2% of the sample.

In the case of this clone: The specificity of this receptor is unknown. No much larger clonotype is one base removed from it; base qualities were not supplied.

The sequencing here drew on unsorted PBMCs, taken 0.8 years after starting antiretroviral therapy. The rearrangement combines TRBV19 with TRBJ1-2; matching of 5 bases hints at TRBD1 as the D gene. This sequence was found in a woman between 18 and 29 years old with HIV. The CDR3 loop reads CASNPGVGDGYTF. In nucleotide form, the sequence is TGTGCCAGTAATCCGGGGGTCGGCGATGGCTACACCTTC. Beyond the CDR3, the reference TRBV19 and TRBJ1-2 genes provide the residues; the full variable domain reads: DGGITQSPKYLFRKEGQNVTLSCEQNLNHDAMYWYRQDPGQGLRLIYYSQIVNDFQKGDIAEGYSVSREKKESFPLTVTSAQKNPTAFYLCASNPGVGDGYTFGSGTRLTVV.